This section outlines one T cell receptor beta chain sequence together with its context. The antigen remains unidentified. The entry originates in a study of T-cell memory formation after mild COVID-19. V was clipped by 8 bases and J by 1 base, with 11 bases between them. Germline V CDR1 and CDR2: KGHSH, LQKENI. This CDR3 has 13 residues. Amplification by 5'RACE using constant-segment primers produced TCR alpha and TCR beta cDNA libraries that carried sample barcodes and UMIs. In TCRdb, the 5' RACE reads were re-called with MiXCR into one record per CDR3 protein. The sample contains 350,000 to 500,000 distinct CDR3 sequences, approximately 18% of which appear only once. General study findings and limits: Memory from before infection featured some responding clones, which suggests cross-reactive memory joined. Later expanders leaned CD4+, whereas clones that contracted between day 15 and 85 were balanced CD4/CD8.

The TCR sequence derives from a man younger than 30 who had mild COVID-19 (a few samples of this study predate the infection). Cell type and time point are not known. The J gene is TRBJ1-1, the V gene TRBV18; D not resolved. Sequencing was performed on PBMCs or a T cell subset sorted from them (not recorded which). The CDR3 protein is CASLQDRNTEAFF. The CDR3 DNA sequence: TGTGCCAGCCTACAAGACCGGAACACTGAAGCTTTCTTT.